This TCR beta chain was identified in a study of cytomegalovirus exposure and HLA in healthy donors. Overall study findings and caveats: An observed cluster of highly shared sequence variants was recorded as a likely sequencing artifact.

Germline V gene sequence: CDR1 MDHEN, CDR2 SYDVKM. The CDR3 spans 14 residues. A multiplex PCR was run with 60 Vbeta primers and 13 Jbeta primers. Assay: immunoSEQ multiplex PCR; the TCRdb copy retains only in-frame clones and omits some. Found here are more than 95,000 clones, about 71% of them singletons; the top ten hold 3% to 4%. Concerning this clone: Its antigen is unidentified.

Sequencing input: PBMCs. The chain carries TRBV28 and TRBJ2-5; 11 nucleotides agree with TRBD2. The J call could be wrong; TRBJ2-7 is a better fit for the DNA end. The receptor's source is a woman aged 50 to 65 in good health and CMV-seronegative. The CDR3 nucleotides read TGTGCCAGCAACATAGCGGGAGGGCTTTACGAGCAGTACTTC. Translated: CASNIAGGLYEQYF.